Below, 19 T cell receptor beta chains from the same sample are listed, as sequenced in a study of immune evolution from preneoplasia to lung adenocarcinoma (dated by TCRdb to the early 2020s). The library came from the immunoSEQ multiplex PCR assay. The clones in this table, taken by TCRdb from immuneACCESS, are in-frame only. Not every clone is retained; where verified, under half of the shortfall comes from an unresolved V gene, and the cause of the rest is unknown. This sample lists 5,800 or so clones; roughly 74% were detected once. The ten most abundant clones make up roughly 9.2% of the sample. The specimen was FFPE adjacent normal lung tissue. Receptors were obtained from an older donor with lung adenocarcinoma.

The chain is built from TRBV27 and TRBJ2-5; D may correspond to TRBD1 or TRBD2 (5 bases each). Germline CDR1 MNHEY, CDR2 SMNVEV (reference sequence). CDR3 size: 15 residues. The ends were cut back, 4 bases at V and 0 bases at J, with 12 bases in the middle. This CDR3 is CASSSPGRDQETQYF. CDR3 DNA: TGTGCCAGCAGTTCCCCAGGGCGGGACCAAGAGACCCAGTACTTC.

This clone was recorded a few times. The chain joins TRBV11-2 to TRBJ2-1; D call uncertain. The germline V and J ends were trimmed by 3 bases and 4 bases, with 4 bases remaining between them. The CDR3 runs 12 residues. Germline CDR1 SGHAT, CDR2 FQNNGV. For the CDR3, the DNA is TGTGCCAGCAGCTTTGGGTACAATGAGCAGTTCTTC. Protein: CASSFGYNEQFF.

The chain recombines TRBV7-3 with TRBJ2-3; D unclear. Germline CDR1 reads SGHTA; CDR2 reads FQGTGA. CDR3 length: 12 residues. V gave up 2 bases and J gave up 4 bases, with 4 bases separating them. The CDR3 DNA reads as TGTGCCAGCAGCTTATCGGCAGATACGCAGTATTTT. Translation: CASSLSADTQYF.

This sequence joins TRBV29-1 and TRBJ2-3; TRBD1 or TRBD2 may be the D gene (6 bases each). Germline CDR1 reads SQVTM; CDR2 reads ANQGSEA. Trimming pared 8 bases from V and 1 base from J, leaving 19 bases between. This CDR3 has 15 residues. The CDR3 is CSYGGPGEGTDTQYF. The CDR3 region has the DNA TGCAGCTATGGGGGGCCAGGGGAGGGCACAGATACGCAGTATTTT.

The chain is built from TRBV9 and TRBJ2-2; D is ambiguous. The CDR3 sequence is 16 residues long. Germline V lookup: CDR1 SGDLS, CDR2 YYNGEE. The V and J ends lost 0 bases and 6 bases respectively, with 15 bases between them. The CDR3 nucleotides read TGTGCCAGCAGCGTAGGCTTGGGCCTGGGCTCCGGGGAGCTGTTTTTT. Amino acids: CASSVGLGLGSGELFF.

The rearrangement links TRBV6-5 to TRBJ1-2; 9 bases fit TRBD1. With V trimmed by 4 bases and J by 3 bases, 9 bases remained unmatched. This CDR3 comprises 16 residues. CDR1 MNHEY and CDR2 SVGAGI come from the germline V gene. The CDR3 coding sequence is TGTGCCAGCAGTTCTCCTAACAGGGGGCGGGACTATGGCTACACCTTC. Amino acids: CASSSPNRGRDYGYTF.

This clone appeared once. The rearrangement joins TRBV28 to TRBJ2-3; TRBD2 might be the D (5 bases). The V gene's germline CDR1 is MDHEN and CDR2 SYDVKM. Trimming removed 5 bases from V and 3 bases from J, with 12 bases in between. This CDR3 is 14 amino acids long. The CDR3 loop is CASSLIATTDTQYF. CDR3 nucleotides: TGTGCCAGCAGTCTAATAGCGACTACAGATACGCAGTATTTT.

This clone turned up a few times. V and J are TRBV2 and TRBJ1-1; D is unresolved. CDR1 is SNHLY, CDR2 FYNNEI, per germline. This CDR3 region has 14 residues. Trimming shortened V by 6 bases and J by 1 base, and 12 bases separated the two germline ends. CDR3 bases: TGTGCCAGCAGGGCGACGGAGGCGAACACTGAAGCTTTCTTT. It translates to CASRATEANTEAFF.

The rearrangement joins TRBV11-2 to TRBJ1-2; D might be TRBD1 (6 bases). CDR3 size: 12 residues. V was trimmed by 5 bases and J by 3 bases, leaving 7 bases between them. Germline V gene sequence: CDR1 SGHAT, CDR2 FQNNGV. The CDR3 DNA reads TGTGCCAGCAGCCCAGGGGACTATGGCTACACCTTC. It yields the protein CASSPGDYGYTF.

The chain couples TRBV9 to TRBJ1-5; 8 bases agree with TRBD1. The CDR3 sequence is 14 residues long. The germline gives CDR1 SGDLS, CDR2 YYNGEE. After removal of 4 bases from V and 6 bases from J, the junction contained 6 bases not matched to a gene. The CDR3 is CASSQTGGFQPQHF. The CDR3 DNA reads TGTGCCAGCAGCCAAACAGGGGGTTTTCAGCCCCAGCATTTT.

This chain joins TRBV4-1 and TRBJ2-2; D ambiguous. From germline, CDR1 is MGHRA and CDR2 YSYEKL. V was shortened by 4 bases and J by 7 bases, with 25 bases between the two germline ends. The CDR3 has 18 residues. CDR3 coding DNA: TGCGCCAGCAGCCGGGCCGGCACCGGGCCCTTGAGTGTCGGGGAGCTGTTTTTT. Translated: CASSRAGTGPLSVGELFF.

The V gene is TRBV28, the J gene TRBJ2-5, with 8 bases matching TRBD2. The germline gives CDR1 MDHEN, CDR2 SYDVKM. This CDR3 is 14 amino acids long. The ends lost 2 bases at V and 4 bases at J; junction bases unmatched: 3. The CDR3: CASSLNSGAETQYF. The CDR3 nucleotides read TGTGCCAGCAGTTTAAATAGCGGGGCAGAGACCCAGTACTTC.

This clone was recorded once. This chain links TRBV5-1 with TRBJ2-5; the D gene is possibly TRBD2 (6 bases). V was clipped by 4 bases and J by 6 bases, with 16 bases between them. The germline V gene has CDR1 SGHRS and CDR2 YFSETQ. CDR3 size: 14 residues. For the CDR3, the DNA is TGCGCCAGCAGCGTGTTGGAGGGCGCGCAGACCCAGTACTTC. This translates into CASSVLEGAQTQYF. The whole variable domain, remainder taken from reference TRBV5-1 and TRBJ2-5, is KAGVTQTPRYLIKTRGQQVTLSCSPISGHRSVSWYQQTPGQGLQFLFEYFSETQRNKGNFPGRFSGRQFSNSRSEMNVSTLELGDSALYLCASSVLEGAQTQYFGPGTRLLVL.

The chain has TRBV4-1 and TRBJ2-7; TRBD1 might be the D (6 bases). Trimming left V 1 base short and J 2 bases short, with 9 bases between. Germline V gives CDR1 MGHRA, CDR2 YSYEKL. There are 14 residues in the CDR3. DNA for the CDR3: TGCGCCAGCAGCCAAGTAGGACAGCCCTACGAGCAGTACTTC. Its protein is CASSQVGQPYEQYF.

The sample holds a few counts of this clone. CDR3 bases: TGTGCCAGTAGCCCCCCCGGGGCGCGAGGTGAAAAACTGTTTTTT. Protein sequence: CASSPPGARGEKLFF. The V call is TRBV19, the J call TRBJ1-4; D is possibly TRBD1 (5 bases). V gave up 6 bases and J gave up 7 bases, with 18 bases separating them. Per the germline V gene, CDR1 is LNHDA and CDR2 is SQIVND (reference sequence). The CDR3 covers 15 residues. Full variable domain (rest looked up from reference TRBV19 and TRBJ1-4): DGGITQSPKYLFRKEGQNVTLSCEQNLNHDAMYWYRQDPGQGLRLIYYSQIVNDFQKGDIAEGYSVSREKKESFPLTVTSAQKNPTAFYLCASSPPGARGEKLFFGSGTQLSVL.

The gene calls are TRBV6-6 and TRBJ1-5; D is possibly TRBD1 (5 bases). V was pared by 2 bases and J by 6 bases, with 14 bases between. The CDR3 covers 15 residues. Germline V lookup: CDR1 MNHNY, CDR2 SVGAGI (reference sequence). The DNA for the CDR3 is TGTGCCAGCAGTTACACTTCAGGGATAGCTCAGCCCCAGCATTTT. The encoded protein is CASSYTSGIAQPQHF.

This rearrangement joins TRBV5-1 to TRBJ2-7, with 8 bases matching TRBD1. V was pared by 3 bases and J by 6 bases, with 5 bases of the junction left unmatched. The CDR3 spans 13 residues. The germline V gene has CDR1 SGHRS and CDR2 YFSETQ. This CDR3 is CASSWGTGSEQYF. In nucleotides, the CDR3 is TGCGCCAGCAGCTGGGGGACAGGTAGCGAGCAGTACTTC.

The DNA for the CDR3 is TGTGCCAGCAGCTTCGGGGGCCTACTAGAGACCCAGTACTTC. Translation gives CASSFGGLLETQYF. The gene calls are TRBV5-4 and TRBJ2-5; D assignment may be TRBD1 or TRBD2 (6 bases each). The germline V gene encodes CDR1 SGHNT and CDR2 YYREEE (reference sequence). Trimming took off 2 bases at V and 4 bases at J, with 12 bases between the two ends. CDR3 size: 14 residues.

Concerning this clone: The junction and the germline gene differ at one end; a read error may be behind it. The chain carries TRBV15 and TRBJ2-2, with TRBD2 as a possible D gene (5 bases). Germline V gene data show CDR1 as LNHNV and CDR2 as YYDKDF (reference sequence). This CDR3 spans 12 amino acids. The CDR3 sequence is CATSTASGKLFF. CDR3 nucleotides: TGTGCCACCAGCACCGCGTCCGGGAAGCTGTTTTTT.